This TCR beta chain was recovered during a study of blood T cells in healthy people across ages (dated by TCRdb to the mid-2010s). Describing the broader study: In model experiments, template switching captured roughly one uniquely barcoded TCR beta cDNA molecule for every two T cells. Using deep sequencing normalized with unique cDNA molecular identifiers, the study measured how TCR beta repertoire diversity changes with age. The donors were divided into four age groups: young (average about 15 years), middle-aged (almost 40), aged (approximately 62) and long-lived (roughly 82). To avoid experimental bias, donors of different ages were spread randomly across the sequencing lanes. The study analyzed two additional independent replicas of 1 million unique cDNA reads from the same blood draw for two donors, one aged 18 to 29 and one aged 80 or older.

The donors were around 39 Caucasian individuals from Russia, aged roughly 6 to 100 years, who were systemically healthy. Approximately 11 milliliters of peripheral blood were drawn from each donor into EDTA-treated Vacutainer tubes. PBMCs were isolated by Ficoll-Paque density-gradient centrifugation, with at least 7 million obtained per sample. Trizol reagent was used to extract total RNA from the PBMCs, yielding at least 5 micrograms per sample. Naive CD45RAhigh/CD27high T cell percentages were measured by flow cytometry on a PBMC aliquot from every donor. The germline V gene specifies SGHTA as CDR1 and FQGNSA as CDR2. For this chain, trimming is 5 bases at the V end and 12 bases at the J end, and the number of junction bases without a gene match is 10. The cysteine opens and the phenylalanine closes a CDR3 of 15 amino acids. Kept here is only the CDR3 DNA, which spans 45 bases and is read in frame from base 1.

In the case of this clonotype: The clone's antigen remains unknown. Base qualities are missing; no much larger clone stands one base away.

On the study overall, not on this receptor specifically: Estimates of total diversity based on one million sequenced T cells were considered lower bounds and underestimates. A strong correlation was found between observed TCR beta diversity and the percentage of naive T cells measured by flow cytometry. Because profiling used bulk unsorted PBMCs, naive and antigen-experienced compartments could not be compared conclusively. Observed TCR beta diversity per million T cells fell roughly linearly with age, and a significant reduction was already apparent by age approximately 41. Compared with the aged group, the long-lived group had more naive CD4+ T cells, fewer expanded clones and increased TCR diversity, suggesting age selection. Because the CMV infection status of the donors was unknown, age-related changes in expanded clonotypes may potentially have been confounded.

Libraries were built with 5' RACE. These reads were obtained on an Illumina HiSeq 2500. A second PCR of roughly 7 to 11 cycles was performed with a sample-barcoded 5' primer and a J-beta primer mix. A unique molecular identifier was introduced onto each TCR beta cDNA molecule by a template-switch 5' adaptor carrying 12 random nucleotides. Each sample yielded at least 2.5 million CDR3-containing paired-end reads. First-strand cDNA was synthesized from all RNA with the Mint cDNA synthesis kit, primed by a TRBC-specific oligonucleotide. Following uracil-DNA glycosylase treatment, all cDNA underwent a first 18-cycle PCR with the universal primers M1SS and BC2_uni_R. In the original analysis: Each sample was normalized by randomly selecting 1 million high-quality reads, each carrying a distinct molecular identifier. Instead of being binned into consensus sequences, reads with shared molecular identifiers were discarded. MiTCR, set to a Q25 quality threshold and the strictest error-elimination algorithm, was used for CDR3 identification, clonotype clustering and error correction. A nonparametric unseen species model with Euler transformation was used to estimate lower-bound total TCR beta diversity. TCRdb trimmed public reads at Q25 via fastp, called clones via MiXCR and kept in-frame beta chains. Rows with one shared CDR3 protein collapse into an entry with the most common genes and DNA. TCRdb, not the authors, supplied the V and J calls. The table for this sample lists approximately 690,000 distinct CDR3 sequences; 40% to 45% of them were counted only once. The leading ten clones occupy about 30% of the sample.

The sequenced material came from blood. The sequence joins TRBV7-2 to TRBJ2-1; 13 bases in between match TRBD2. The clonotype originates from an elderly man in good health. The bases are TGTGCCAGCAGCCCCGGGACTAGCGGGAAAGCTTGGCAGTTCTTC. The translation is CASSPGTSGKAWQFF.